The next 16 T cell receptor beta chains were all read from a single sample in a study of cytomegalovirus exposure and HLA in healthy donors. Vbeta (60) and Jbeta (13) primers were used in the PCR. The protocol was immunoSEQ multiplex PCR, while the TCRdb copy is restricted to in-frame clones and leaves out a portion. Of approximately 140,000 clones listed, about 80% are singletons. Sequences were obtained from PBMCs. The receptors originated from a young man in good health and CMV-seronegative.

Here the CDR3 reads CASGLADKTGNSYNEQFF. The DNA for the CDR3 is TGTGCTAGTGGTTTGGCCGATAAGACAGGGAACTCCTACAATGAGCAGTTCTTC. The V call is TRBV12-5, the J call TRBJ2-1; 7 bases fit TRBD1. CDR1 and CDR2 from the germline V gene are LGHNT and FRNRAP. V gave up 1 base and J gave up 0 bases; unmatched junction bases: 9. The CDR3 covers 18 residues.

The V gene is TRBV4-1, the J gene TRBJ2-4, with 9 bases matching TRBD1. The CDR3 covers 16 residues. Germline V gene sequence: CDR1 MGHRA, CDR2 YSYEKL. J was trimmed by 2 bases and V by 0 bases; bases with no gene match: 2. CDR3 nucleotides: TGCGCCAGCAGCCAAGAAAACAGGGGGCCCAAAAACATTCAGTACTTC. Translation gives CASSQENRGPKNIQYF.

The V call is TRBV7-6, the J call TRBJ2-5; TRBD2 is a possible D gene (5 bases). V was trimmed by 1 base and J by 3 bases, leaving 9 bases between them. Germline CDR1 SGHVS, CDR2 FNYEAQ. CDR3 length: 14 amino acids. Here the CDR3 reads CASSLGLPEETQYF. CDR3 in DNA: TGTGCCAGCAGCTTAGGACTACCCGAAGAGACCCAGTACTTC.

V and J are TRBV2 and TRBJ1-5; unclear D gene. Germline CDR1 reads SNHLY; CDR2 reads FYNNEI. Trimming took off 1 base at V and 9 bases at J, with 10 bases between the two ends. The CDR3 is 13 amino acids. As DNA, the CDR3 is TGTGCCAGCAGTGAAGTTGGGCCAGGGCCCCAGCATTTT. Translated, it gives CASSEVGPGPQHF.

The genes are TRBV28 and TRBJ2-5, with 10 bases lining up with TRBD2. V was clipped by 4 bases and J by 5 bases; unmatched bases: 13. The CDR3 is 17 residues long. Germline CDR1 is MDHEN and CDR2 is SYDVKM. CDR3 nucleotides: TGTGCCAGCAGTTCCCCCGGTAAAGCGGGAGGGAGGGAGACCCAGTACTTC. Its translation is CASSSPGKAGGRETQYF.

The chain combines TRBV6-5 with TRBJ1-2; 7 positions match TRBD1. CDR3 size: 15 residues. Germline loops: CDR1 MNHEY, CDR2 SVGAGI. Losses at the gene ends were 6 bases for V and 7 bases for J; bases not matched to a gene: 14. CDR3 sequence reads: CASSFGQDPRGGYTF. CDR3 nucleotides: TGTGCCAGCAGCTTCGGACAGGACCCTCGGGGTGGCTACACCTTC.

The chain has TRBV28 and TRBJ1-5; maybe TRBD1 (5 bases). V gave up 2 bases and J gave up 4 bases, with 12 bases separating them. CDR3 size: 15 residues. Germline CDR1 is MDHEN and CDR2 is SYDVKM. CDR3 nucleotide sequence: TGTGCCAGCAGTTTAAAGGAGACAGTTAATCAGCCCCAGCATTTT. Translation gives CASSLKETVNQPQHF.

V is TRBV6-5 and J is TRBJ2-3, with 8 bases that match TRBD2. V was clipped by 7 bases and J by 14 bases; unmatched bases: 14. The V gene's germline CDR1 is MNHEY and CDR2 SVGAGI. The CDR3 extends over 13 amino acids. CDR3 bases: TGTGCCAGCACCAAACTGAGCGGGGGTCGTGCGTATTTT. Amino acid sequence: CASTKLSGGRAYF.

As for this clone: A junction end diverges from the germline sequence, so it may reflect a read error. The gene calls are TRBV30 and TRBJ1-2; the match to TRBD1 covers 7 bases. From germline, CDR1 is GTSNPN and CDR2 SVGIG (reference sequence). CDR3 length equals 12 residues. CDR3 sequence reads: CAYEQGTYGYPF. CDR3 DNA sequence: TGTGCCTATGAACAGGGGACCTATGGCTACCCCTTC.

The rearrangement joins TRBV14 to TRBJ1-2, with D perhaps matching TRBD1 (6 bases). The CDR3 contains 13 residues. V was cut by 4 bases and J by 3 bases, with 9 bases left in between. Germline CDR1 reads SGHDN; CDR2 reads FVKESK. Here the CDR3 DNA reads TGTGCCAGCAGCCCACAGGGATACTATGGCTACACCTTC. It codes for CASSPQGYYGYTF.

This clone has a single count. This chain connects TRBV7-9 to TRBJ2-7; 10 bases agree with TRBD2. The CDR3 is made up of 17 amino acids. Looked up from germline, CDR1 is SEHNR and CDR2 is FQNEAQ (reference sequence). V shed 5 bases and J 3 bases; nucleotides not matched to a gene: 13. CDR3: CASSRARSGLAFYEQYF. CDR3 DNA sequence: TGTGCCAGCAGCCGAGCCCGCTCGGGACTAGCGTTCTACGAGCAGTACTTC. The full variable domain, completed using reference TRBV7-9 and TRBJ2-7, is DTGVSQNPRHKITKRGQNVTFRCDPISEHNRLYWYRQTLGQGPEFLTYFQNEAQLEKSRLLSDRFSAERPKGSFSTLEIQRTEQGDSAMYLCASSRARSGLAFYEQYFGPGTRLTVT.

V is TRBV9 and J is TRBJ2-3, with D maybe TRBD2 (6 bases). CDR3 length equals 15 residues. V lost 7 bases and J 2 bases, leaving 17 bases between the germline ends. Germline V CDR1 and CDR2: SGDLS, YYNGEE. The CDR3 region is CASAGRPPHTDTQYF. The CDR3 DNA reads TGTGCCAGCGCGGGACGGCCACCCCACACAGATACGCAGTATTTT.

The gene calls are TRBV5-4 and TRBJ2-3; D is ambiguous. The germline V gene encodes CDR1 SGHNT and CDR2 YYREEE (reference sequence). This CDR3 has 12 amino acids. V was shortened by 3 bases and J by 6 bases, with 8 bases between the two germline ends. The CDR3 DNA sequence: TGTGCCAGCAGCTCACAACACGATACGCAGTATTTT. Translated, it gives CASSSQHDTQYF.

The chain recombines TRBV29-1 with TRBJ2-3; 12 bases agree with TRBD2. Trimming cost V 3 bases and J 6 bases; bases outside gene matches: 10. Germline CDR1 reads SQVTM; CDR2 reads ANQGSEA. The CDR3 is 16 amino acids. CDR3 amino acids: CSVDRPRLAGVDTQYF. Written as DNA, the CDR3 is TGCAGCGTTGACCGCCCCCGACTAGCGGGAGTGGATACGCAGTATTTT.

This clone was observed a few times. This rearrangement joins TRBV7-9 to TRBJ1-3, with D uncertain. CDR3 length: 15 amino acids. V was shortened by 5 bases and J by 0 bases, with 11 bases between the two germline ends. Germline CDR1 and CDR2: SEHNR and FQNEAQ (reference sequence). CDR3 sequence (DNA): TGTGCCAGCAGCCCCCAGGAGGTCTCTGGAAACACCATATATTTT. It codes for CASSPQEVSGNTIYF.

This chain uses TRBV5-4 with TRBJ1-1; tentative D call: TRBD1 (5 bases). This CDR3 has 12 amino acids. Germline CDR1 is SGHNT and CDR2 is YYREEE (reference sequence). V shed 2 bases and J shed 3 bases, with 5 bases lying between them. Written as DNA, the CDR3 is TGTGCCAGCAGCTTACAGGACACTGAAGCTTTCTTT. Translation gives CASSLQDTEAFF.